This entry describes one T cell receptor (beta chain). Using immunoSEQ multiplex PCR, the repertoire was profiled, and TCRdb retains in-frame clones only, with some absent. The data hold 65,000 to 95,000 clones, with 94% observed a single time. This sample is drawn from a study of T cell changes during pregnancy in multiple sclerosis. In germline, CDR1 is KGHSH, CDR2 LQKENI. Trimming cost V 2 bases and J 1 base, with 11 bases left between them. CDR3 length: 15 amino acids. Sample: peripheral blood, taken in the second trimester of pregnancy. The V call is TRBV18, the J call TRBJ1-1; D uncertain. The receptor was isolated from a female donor in good health, enrolled as a control in a pregnancy study. Here the CDR3 DNA reads TGTGCCAGCTCACCAGAGGCGGCACGGAACACTGAAGCTTTCTTT. Its protein product is CASSPEAARNTEAFF. Full variable domain (missing parts from reference TRBV18 and TRBJ1-1): NAGVMQNPRHLVRRRGQEARLRCSPMKGHSHVYWYRQLPEEGLKFMVYLQKENIIDESGMPKERFSAEFPKEGPSILRIQQVVRGDSAAYFCASSPEAARNTEAFFGQGTRLTVV.